Shown below are 11 T cell receptor beta chains from a single sample sequenced in a study of blood T cells in healthy people across ages. Sample-barcoded 5' priming and a J-beta primer mix drove a second PCR of 7 to 11 cycles. TCRdb itself ran the 5' RACE reads through MiXCR, one entry per CDR3 protein. Of almost 1 million distinct CDR3 sequences in the sample, about 53% are singletons; the top ten hold over 20%. Sequencing was carried out using blood. The receptors derive from an older woman in good health.

V and J are TRBV6-6 and TRBJ2-3; 7 bases are a match to TRBD2. With V trimmed by 8 bases and J by 3 bases, 8 bases remained unmatched. Germline V gene sequence: CDR1 MNHNY, CDR2 SVGAGI (reference sequence). The CDR3 is 14 amino acids. The CDR3 DNA reads TGTGCCAGCGGACCCGGGACTACTACAGATACGCAGTATTTT. Translated, it gives CASGPGTTTDTQYF.

V usage is TRBV6-2 or TRBV6-3 and J usage is TRBJ1-1; weak D call: TRBD1 (5 bases). The CDR3 is 15 residues long. V was pared by 2 bases and J by 4 bases, with 14 bases between. CDR1 is MNHEY, CDR2 SVGEGT, per germline. In nucleotides, the CDR3 is TGTGCCAGCAGTTACGGAGGGGTTGGGAGCACTGAAGCTTTCTTT. It encodes CASSYGGVGSTEAFF.

This clonotype was seen a handful of times. V gene TRBV27 combines with J gene TRBJ2-7, with 11 bases lining up with TRBD2. The CDR3 totals 18 residues. Trimming cost V 0 bases and J 4 bases; bases outside gene matches: 11. The germline gives CDR1 MNHEY, CDR2 SMNVEV (reference sequence). CDR3 sequence (DNA): TGTGCCAGCAGTTTATCCGCCCGGCTAGCGGGAGGCCAATACGAGCAGTACTTC. It codes for CASSLSARLAGGQYEQYF.

The chain links TRBV27 to TRBJ2-7; D uncertain. The J call could be wrong; TRBJ2-4 is a better fit for the DNA end. CDR1 MNHEY and CDR2 SMNVEV come from the germline V gene (reference sequence). The CDR3 is made up of 13 amino acids. The CDR3 region has the DNA TGTGCCAGCAGCCCCGTAGCCAAAAACATTCAGTACTTC. Translated: CASSPVAKNIQYF.

This clonotype was observed at least ten times. V gene TRBV7-2 combines with J gene TRBJ2-7; TRBD1 agrees at 7 bases. The CDR3 sequence is 13 residues long. CDR1 is SGHTA, CDR2 FQGNSA, per germline. The trim removed 6 bases at V and 1 base at J, leaving 3 bases unmatched. The CDR3 reads CASRPTGSYEQYF. CDR3 DNA sequence: TGTGCCAGCAGACCGACAGGGTCCTACGAGCAGTACTTC. Based on the CDR3 plus reference TRBV7-2 and TRBJ2-7, the full variable domain is GAGVSQSPSNKVTEKGKDVELRCDPISGHTALYWYRQSLGQGLEFLIYFQGNSAPDKSGLPSDRFSAERTGGSVSTLTIQRTQQEDSAVYLCASRPTGSYEQYFGPGTRLTVT.

The chain couples TRBV20-1 to TRBJ2-5, with 9 bases aligning to TRBD1. From germline, CDR1 is DFQATT and CDR2 SNEGSKA (reference sequence). Unmatched junction bases numbered 5, after V lost 8 bases and J lost 1 base. This CDR3 has 13 residues. The CDR3 loop reads CSPEDRGQETQYF. The CDR3 coding sequence is TGCAGTCCTGAGGACAGGGGCCAAGAGACCCAGTACTTC.

The chain has TRBV7-8 and TRBJ2-7; 7 bases align to TRBD2. The CDR3 has 15 amino acids. V shed 3 bases and J 2 bases; nucleotides not matched to a gene: 7. Germline loops: CDR1 SGHVS, CDR2 FQNEAQ. The CDR3 DNA follows: TGTGCCAGCAGCTTCGGCGGGGGACTACCCTACGAGCAGTACTTC. Protein product: CASSFGGGLPYEQYF.

The chain has TRBV29-1 and TRBJ1-1; D is uncertain. Germline V gene data show CDR1 as SQVTM and CDR2 as ANQGSEA. Trimming stripped 3 bases from V and 7 bases from J, with 12 bases between. This CDR3 is 12 amino acids long. In nucleotides, the CDR3 is TGCAGCGTTGAGGAGCGACCGAGTGAAGCTTTCTTT. It is translated as CSVEERPSEAFF.

V is TRBV7-2 and J is TRBJ2-3; 11 positions match TRBD2. Trimming cost V 4 bases and J 1 base; bases outside gene matches: 10. CDR1 is SGHTA and CDR2 is FQGNSA in the germline V gene. This CDR3 comprises 18 residues. This CDR3 reads CASSSISGRGGGTDTQYF. The CDR3 coding sequence is TGTGCCAGCAGCTCGATTAGCGGGAGGGGAGGCGGCACAGATACGCAGTATTTT.

As concerns this clonotype: The junction shows a germline mismatch at one end, possibly a read error. J is TRBJ2-4 and V is TRBV3-1; possible D gene TRBD1, 6 bases. From germline, CDR1 is LGHDT and CDR2 YNNKEL (reference sequence). This CDR3 contains 12 residues. CDR3 residues: CASSQWGGQTNF. CDR3 nucleotides: TGTGCCAGCAGCCAGTGGGGTGGACAGACCAACTTC.

This chain connects TRBV20-1 to TRBJ2-3; 12 nucleotides align to TRBD2. Unmatched junction bases numbered 11, after V lost 0 bases and J lost 7 bases. There are 17 residues in the CDR3. CDR1 and CDR2 (germline): DFQATT, SNEGSKA (reference sequence). CDR3 nucleotide sequence: TGCAGTGCTAGAGATCTTGGGCTAGCGGGAGGGCCCTATACGCAGTATTTT. It specifies CSARDLGLAGGPYTQYF.